The T cell receptor beta chain under discussion was sequenced for a study of T cells after yellow fever vaccination. This clonotype was recorded many times. The CDR3 contains 14 residues. The germline gives CDR1 GTSNPN, CDR2 SVGIG (reference sequence). The trim removed 0 bases at V and 6 bases at J, leaving 5 bases unmatched. MiXCR was run by TCRdb on the 5' RACE reads, yielding one entry per CDR3 protein. The table records 150,000 to 200,000 distinct CDR3 sequences, about 6% of them present only once. The sequencing here drew on CD4+ T cells sorted from PBMCs, taken on the day of the first yellow fever vaccination. The chain is built from TRBV30 and TRBJ2-7; 10 bases line up with TRBD1. This sequence originates from a man aged 18 to 35 who received the YFV17D yellow fever vaccine. The CDR3 loop reads CAWSVLGDRGEQYF. The CDR3 nucleotides read TGTGCCTGGAGTGTATTGGGGGACAGGGGCGAGCAGTACTTC.